The source of this TCR beta chain is a study of OX40 agonist ivuxolimab in advanced cancers. Study context: Prior therapy, whether anti-PD-1, anti-PD-L1 or anti-CTLA-4, was allowed, and about 40% had some.

Measured with immunoSEQ multiplex PCR; TCRdb has only the in-frame clones, and not every one. Altogether some 15,000 clones are present, about 81% being singletons, with the ten largest covering about 32%. Germline loops: CDR1 SGHVS, CDR2 FQNEAQ. This CDR3 region has 14 residues. The J segment lost 6 bases and the V segment lost 3 bases, leaving 5 bases of the junction unmatched. On this clone itself: Its cognate antigen is unknown.

Whole-study results and caveats: Relative to CD4+, CD8+ T cells held more expanded clones on average.

This TCR came from an adult with an advanced solid tumor such as melanoma, head and neck, liver or kidney cancer. The chain links TRBV7-8 to TRBJ2-7, with 10 positions matching TRBD1. The sequenced sample was CD4+ or CD8+ T cells sorted from blood, obtained in a trial of the OX40 agonist ivuxolimab. CDR3 sequence (DNA): TGTGCCAGCAGCTTGTGGGACAGGGGCGTCGAGCAGTACTTC. It yields the protein CASSLWDRGVEQYF.